The rows below give T cell receptor beta chains drawn from one sample of a study of blood T cell repertoires in COVID-19. The table came from immunoSEQ multiplex PCR; TCRdb's copy has only in-frame clones and leaves some out. The sample includes approximately 31,000 clones, 80% to 95% of them seen just once. Sequences were obtained from peripheral blood. The source of these receptors is a man aged 55 to 70 with acute or convalescent COVID-19. Each CDR3 is given with its conserved first and last residue. Each record gives: J gene, D gene, V gene, CDR3 protein, CDR3 DNA. D genes are given only for firm matches.

J: TRBJ1-3; D: .; V: TRBV12-3/TRBV12-4; CDR3: CASSGGGNTIYF; DNA: TGTGCCAGCAGTGGGGGGGGAAACACCATATATTTT
J: TRBJ1-2; D: TRBD1; V: TRBV6-5; CDR3: CATTGVNGYTF; DNA: TGTGCCACCACAGGGGTTAATGGCTACACCTTC
J: TRBJ2-2; D: TRBD2; V: TRBV4-3; CDR3: CASSQLGRLASNTGELFF; DNA: TGCGCCAGCAGCCAGCTGGGGAGACTAGCATCGAACACCGGGGAGCTGTTTTTT
J: TRBJ2-2; D: .; V: TRBV6-2/TRBV6-3; CDR3: CASSYSFTGRGTGELFF; DNA: TGTGCCAGCAGTTACTCGTTTACAGGGCGAGGCACCGGGGAGCTGTTTTTT
J: TRBJ2-3; D: .; V: TRBV19; CDR3: CASSPLGDTSTDTQYF; DNA: TGTGCCAGTAGTCCCCTCGGGGACACTAGCACAGATACGCAGTATTTT
J: TRBJ1-3; D: TRBD1; V: TRBV11-3; CDR3: CASRDRGAGNTIYF; DNA: TGTGCCAGCAGAGACAGGGGCGCTGGAAACACCATATATTTT
J: TRBJ1-2; D: .; V: TRBV19; CDR3: CASSTGFYYGYTF; DNA: TGTGCCAGTAGTACAGGGTTCTACTATGGCTACACCTTC
J: TRBJ2-1; D: TRBD2; V: TRBV14; CDR3: CASSQEPAGDYYNEQFF; DNA: TGTGCCAGCAGCCAAGAGCCAGCGGGAGACTATTACAATGAGCAGTTCTTC
J: TRBJ1-1; D: .; V: TRBV19; CDR3: CASSITGRNTEAFF; DNA: TGTGCCAGTAGTATAACAGGGCGGAACACTGAAGCTTTCTTT
J: TRBJ2-2; D: TRBD2; V: TRBV5-1; CDR3: CASSQGTSGHRSGELFF; DNA: TGCGCCAGCAGCCAAGGGACTAGCGGGCATCGGTCCGGGGAGCTGTTTTTT
J: TRBJ2-7; D: .; V: TRBV4-3; CDR3: CASSPGGAPREQYF; DNA: TGCGCCAGCAGCCCCGGAGGGGCACCGAGGGAGCAGTACTTC
J: TRBJ2-1; D: TRBD1; V: TRBV18; CDR3: CASSPLTGGYNEQFF; DNA: TGTGCCAGCTCACCCCTGACAGGGGGGTACAATGAGCAGTTCTTC
J: TRBJ2-5; D: .; V: TRBV12-3/TRBV12-4; CDR3: CASSQGLETQYF; DNA: TGTGCCAGCAGCCAGGGTCTGGAGACCCAGTACTTC
J: TRBJ2-5; D: TRBD1; V: TRBV7-9; CDR3: CASSLPGQGLETQYF; DNA: TGTGCCAGCAGCTTACCCGGACAGGGCCTGGAGACCCAGTACTTC
J: TRBJ2-6; D: TRBD2; V: TRBV11-3; CDR3: CASSLGGLAGGSSGANVLTF; DNA: TGTGCCAGCAGCTTAGGGGGACTAGCGGGAGGCTCCTCTGGGGCCAACGTCCTGACTTTC
J: TRBJ1-6; D: .; V: TRBV6-5; CDR3: CASSYSILANSPLHF; DNA: TGTGCCAGCAGTTACTCGATCCTAGCTAATTCACCCCTCCACTTT
J: TRBJ2-4; D: .; V: TRBV5-1; CDR3: CASSLVPGKNIQYF; DNA: TGCGCCAGCAGCTTGGTTCCAGGAAAAAACATTCAGTACTTC
J: TRBJ1-1; D: .; V: TRBV27; CDR3: CASSLRSENTEAFF; DNA: TGTGCCAGCAGTTTGAGGTCGGAGAACACTGAAGCTTTCTTT
J: TRBJ2-7; D: .; V: TRBV5-1; CDR3: CASREPSSYEQYF; DNA: TGCGCCAGCAGGGAGCCTAGCTCCTACGAGCAGTACTTC
J: TRBJ2-1; D: TRBD2; V: TRBV18; CDR3: CASSPLLAGPLNEQFF; DNA: TGTGCCAGCTCACCCCTACTAGCGGGCCCTTTGAATGAGCAGTTCTTC
J: TRBJ1-2; D: TRBD1; V: TRBV5-6; CDR3: CASTVPGQAARDGYTF; DNA: TGTGCCAGCACCGTTCCGGGACAGGCCGCTAGGGATGGCTACACCTTC
J: TRBJ1-5; D: .; V: TRBV15; CDR3: CATGGQPQHF; DNA: TGTGCCACAGGGGGTCAGCCCCAGCATTTT